Each of the 21 T cell receptor beta chains below was sequenced from the same sample in a study of blood T cell repertoires in COVID-19. The method was immunoSEQ multiplex PCR; TCRdb's version includes in-frame clones alone and lacks a portion of them. Among about 42,000 clones listed, roughly three quarters were seen once. The material sequenced was peripheral blood. Every receptor here comes from a man in his 70s with active or convalescent COVID-19.

The rearrangement joins TRBV19 to TRBJ1-5; 10 bases are shared with TRBD1. V gave up 4 bases and J gave up 5 bases; unmatched junction bases: 11. This CDR3 is built from 17 residues. The germline CDR1 and CDR2 sequences are LNHDA and SQIVND (reference sequence). CDR3 sequence (DNA): TGTGCCAGTAGTAGAAGACAGGGGGCCCTAACTTATCAGCCCCAGCATTTT. Its protein product is CASSRRQGALTYQPQHF.

This clone has only one observation. The V call is TRBV4-2, the J call TRBJ2-5, with TRBD2 matching over 7 bases. CDR1 is LGHNA and CDR2 is YNFKEQ in the germline V gene. There are 16 residues in the CDR3. V lost 0 bases, J lost 2 bases, and 6 bases stayed unmatched. In nucleotides, the CDR3 is TGTGCCAGCAGCCAAGAGGGCGGGGGACCACAAGAGACCCAGTACTTC. Its translation: CASSQEGGGPQETQYF.

The rearrangement links TRBV28 to TRBJ2-7; a weak D match, TRBD2 (6 bases). The CDR3 length is 15 residues. Germline CDR1 reads MDHEN; CDR2 reads SYDVKM. Trimming pared 4 bases from V and 6 bases from J, leaving 19 bases between. In nucleotides, the CDR3 is TGTGCCAGCAGTTCCTCGGCGGGGTTCCCCGCCGAGCAGTACTTC. Its translation is CASSSSAGFPAEQYF.

By sample share, this clone is medium-sized. This chain links TRBV7-9 with TRBJ2-3, with a possible D match to TRBD2 (6 bases). The CDR3 extends over 15 amino acids. Trimming pared 5 bases from V and 0 bases from J, leaving 12 bases between. CDR1 SEHNR and CDR2 FQNEAQ come from the germline V gene (reference sequence). The CDR3 is CASSPRGTSTDTQYF. CDR3 nucleotide sequence: TGTGCCAGCAGCCCACGGGGGACTAGCACAGATACGCAGTATTTT.

CDR3 protein: CASSVAGISYNEQFF. Written as DNA, the CDR3 is TGTGCCAGCAGCGTCGCGGGGATATCCTACAATGAGCAGTTCTTC. V usage is TRBV9 and J usage is TRBJ2-1, with D possibly being TRBD2 (6 bases). This CDR3 region has 15 residues. From germline, CDR1 is SGDLS and CDR2 YYNGEE. Between the trimmed V and J ends, which lost 2 bases and 1 base, there was a span of 10 bases.

The V call is TRBV4-2, the J call TRBJ2-3; D perhaps matches TRBD2 (5 bases). The V end was cut by 0 bases, the J end by 4 bases, with 17 bases between. The length of the CDR3 is 17 residues. Germline V gene data show CDR1 as LGHNA and CDR2 as YNFKEQ. The chain's CDR3 is CASSQDRQRSGSDTQYF. The CDR3 coding sequence is TGTGCCAGCAGCCAAGATAGGCAGCGGTCGGGGTCAGATACGCAGTATTTT.

The chain joins TRBV27 to TRBJ2-5; the match to TRBD2 covers 13 bases. Germline values: CDR1 MNHEY, CDR2 SMNVEV (reference sequence). This CDR3 is 16 amino acids long. Trimming cost V 5 bases and J 0 bases; bases outside gene matches: 3. The CDR3 loop is CASSQGLAGNQETQYF. DNA for the CDR3: TGTGCCAGCAGTCAGGGACTAGCGGGGAACCAAGAGACCCAGTACTTC.

This clone is a singleton in its sample. The rearrangement uses TRBV20-1 and TRBJ1-1; D may be TRBD1 (6 bases). Germline values: CDR1 DFQATT, CDR2 SNEGSKA (reference sequence). Between the trimmed V and J ends, which lost 5 bases and 11 bases, there was a span of 12 bases. The CDR3 runs 10 residues. CDR3 residues: CSAQGRGAFF. The CDR3, as DNA: TGCAGTGCTCAGGGGAGGGGGGCTTTCTTT.

The V and J genes are TRBV6-5 and TRBJ1-2; perhaps TRBD1 as D (6 bases). The V gene's germline CDR1 is MNHEY and CDR2 SVGAGI. The CDR3 is 14 residues long. Between the trimmed V and J ends, which lost 7 bases and 5 bases, there was a span of 17 bases. CDR3 nucleotide sequence: TGTGCCAGCAAACTACAGGGCGTTGGATATGGCTACACCTTC. Its protein is CASKLQGVGYGYTF.

V is TRBV9 and J is TRBJ2-2; tentatively, D is TRBD1 (5 bases). Germline V lookup: CDR1 SGDLS, CDR2 YYNGEE. V was cut by 2 bases and J by 1 base, with 12 bases left in between. This CDR3 is built from 16 residues. In DNA form, the CDR3 reads TGTGCCAGCAGCGTGGGGCACCGAGGGAACACCGGGGAGCTGTTTTTT. It encodes CASSVGHRGNTGELFF. The full variable domain, with the rest looked up from reference TRBV9 and TRBJ2-2, is DSGVTQTPKHLITATGQRVTLRCSPRSGDLSVYWYQQSLDQGLQFLIQYYNGEERAKGNILERFSAQQFPDLHSELNLSSLELGDSALYFCASSVGHRGNTGELFFGEGSRLTVL.

The chain recombines TRBV10-3 with TRBJ1-6, with D maybe TRBD1 (5 bases). Germline loops: CDR1 ENHRY, CDR2 SYGVKD. The CDR3 contains 18 residues. V lost 0 bases and J 0 bases, leaving 12 bases between the germline ends. The CDR3: CAISESRGGGSYNSPLHF. DNA for the CDR3: TGTGCCATCAGTGAGTCGAGGGGAGGCGGCTCCTATAATTCACCCCTCCACTTT.

The chain joins TRBV5-5 to TRBJ1-2; 7 nucleotides line up with TRBD1. J was trimmed by 2 bases and V by 4 bases; bases with no gene match: 8. Per the germline V gene, CDR1 is SGHKS and CDR2 is YYEKEE (reference sequence). CDR3 size: 15 residues. CDR3 DNA: TGTGCCAGCAGCCCAGGGGACAGCTCCAACTATGGCTACACCTTC. It is translated as CASSPGDSSNYGYTF.

This clone was detected once. The chain joins TRBV7-9 to TRBJ2-1, with D possibly being TRBD1 (6 bases). CDR1 and CDR2 (germline): SEHNR, FQNEAQ (reference sequence). Trimming removed 1 base at V and 10 bases at J, with 17 bases between. The CDR3 is 15 amino acids. CDR3 nucleotides: TGTGCCAGCAGCTTAGGACGACCGGAAGGGGGAGAGCAGTTCTTC. This gives the protein CASSLGRPEGGEQFF.

The V and J genes are TRBV28 and TRBJ1-5; D might be TRBD1 (5 bases). Germline-derived CDR1 and CDR2 are MDHEN and SYDVKM. Trimming shortened V by 3 bases and J by 7 bases, and 13 bases separated the two germline ends. This CDR3 is built from 14 residues. The CDR3: CASSLGGVGQPQHF. The CDR3 nucleotides are TGTGCCAGCAGTTTGGGAGGGGTTGGACAGCCCCAGCATTTT.

The chain couples TRBV5-1 to TRBJ1-5; 8 positions agree with TRBD1. This CDR3 spans 15 amino acids. Germline V gene data show CDR1 as SGHRS and CDR2 as YFSETQ. J was trimmed by 2 bases and V by 4 bases; bases with no gene match: 5. CDR3 region: CASSTGQGGNQPQHF. For the CDR3, the DNA is TGCGCCAGCAGCACCGGACAGGGTGGCAATCAGCCCCAGCATTTT.

This clone has just a few counts. The chain employs TRBV13 and TRBJ1-6; D remains unclear. The V gene's germline CDR1 is PRHDT and CDR2 FYEKMQ (reference sequence). The CDR3 contains 15 residues. The V end was cut by 2 bases, the J end by 8 bases, with 13 bases between. The CDR3 nucleotides are TGTGCCAGCAGCTTATCTAGTCAAGAGGATTCACCCCTCCACTTT. It yields the protein CASSLSSQEDSPLHF.

The genes are TRBV7-9 and TRBJ1-2; 9 bases map to TRBD1. Trimming removed 0 bases from V and 12 bases from J; junction bases left unmatched: 2. Germline V lookup: CDR1 SEHNR, CDR2 FQNEAQ (reference sequence). This CDR3 is built from 12 residues. The CDR3 reads CASSLAGTGHTF. The CDR3 region has the DNA TGTGCCAGCAGCTTAGCAGGGACAGGGCACACCTTC.

The chain joins TRBV11-3 to TRBJ2-1; the D is unclear. CDR3 size: 13 residues. V lost 6 bases and J lost 3, with 9 bases in between. CDR1 is SGHNT and CDR2 is YENEEA in the germline V gene. CDR3: CASSPTNYNEQFF. CDR3 bases: TGTGCCAGCAGTCCTACGAACTACAATGAGCAGTTCTTC. The full variable domain, completed using reference TRBV11-3 and TRBJ2-1, is EAGVVQSPRYKIIEKKQPVAFWCNPISGHNTLYWYLQNLGQGPELLIRYENEEAVDDSQLPKDRFSAERLKGVDSTLKIQPAELGDSAVYLCASSPTNYNEQFFGPGTRLTVL.

Only a few counts were recorded for this clone. V and J are TRBV5-1 and TRBJ2-1, with a weak D call TRBD2 (6 bases). From germline, CDR1 is SGHRS and CDR2 YFSETQ. Between the trimmed V and J ends, which lost 3 bases and 6 bases, there was a span of 16 bases. The CDR3 spans 15 residues. The CDR3 DNA reads as TGCGCCAGCAGCTATAGGACTAACAGTGGCAATGAGCAGTTCTTC. Protein: CASSYRTNSGNEQFF.

The J gene is TRBJ1-2, the V gene TRBV30; TRBD1 is a possible D gene (5 bases). This CDR3 is 14 amino acids long. The V end was cut by 2 bases, the J end by 3 bases, with 13 bases between. The V gene's germline CDR1 is GTSNPN and CDR2 SVGIG (reference sequence). The CDR3 DNA follows: TGTGCCTGGAGTAGAAACAGGAACGACTATGGCTACACCTTC. Its protein product is CAWSRNRNDYGYTF.

This clone has a single count. J is TRBJ2-3 and V is TRBV6-5, with D tentatively TRBD1 (6 bases). Germline-derived CDR1 and CDR2 are MNHEY and SVGAGI. The CDR3 is 14 residues long. Trimming left V 7 bases short and J 8 bases short, with 19 bases between. CDR3 residues: CASTMPGPRGTQYF. The CDR3 DNA sequence: TGTGCCAGCACCATGCCGGGACCCAGGGGTACGCAGTATTTT.